A selection of T cell receptor beta chains follows, all from one sample in a study of blood T cell repertoires in COVID-19. Method: immunoSEQ multiplex PCR; TCRdb's copy keeps in-frame clones and lacks some. In the table there are a few hundred thousand clones, approximately 83% of which are singletons. Sequencing input: PBMCs or T cells enriched from blood (not recorded which). The source of these receptors is a woman in her twenties or thirties who had recovered from COVID-19. Each CDR3 is given with its conserved first and last residue. D genes are given only for firm matches. The size entry is marked missing in some rows and otherwise reads once, few, many or a size class.

clone size: NA
J gene: TRBJ2-1
D gene: TRBD2
V gene: TRBV30
CDR3 protein: CAFASLSGTNDEQFF
CDR3 DNA: TGTGCCTTCGCCTCCCTTAGCGGGACGAACGATGAGCAGTTCTTC

clone size: NA
J gene: TRBJ2-3
D gene: TRBD2
V gene: TRBV5-1
CDR3 protein: CASSLVPRATSGRGGAADTQYF
CDR3 DNA: TGCGCCAGCAGCTTGGTTCCGCGGGCGACTAGCGGGAGAGGTGGGGCAGCAGATACGCAGTATTTT

clone size: few
J gene: TRBJ2-3
D gene: TRBD2
V gene: TRBV18
CDR3 protein: CASSRLSPSGRLSDTQYF
CDR3 DNA: TGTGCCAGCTCACGACTATCGCCTAGCGGGAGGTTATCAGATACGCAGTATTTT

clone size: NA
J gene: TRBJ2-3
D gene: TRBD2
V gene: TRBV7-8
CDR3 protein: CASSLGGRGADTQYF
CDR3 DNA: TGTGCCAGCAGCTTAGGGGGTCGGGGGGCAGATACGCAGTATTTT

clone size: NA
J gene: TRBJ1-5
D gene: NA
V gene: TRBV6-5
CDR3 protein: CASSPAPSQPQHF
CDR3 DNA: TGTGCCAGCAGCCCCGCCCCCAGTCAGCCCCAGCATTTT

clone size: NA
J gene: TRBJ2-6
D gene: TRBD1
V gene: TRBV28
CDR3 protein: CASALGGGGANVLTF
CDR3 DNA: TGTGCCAGCGCTCTAGGGGGCGGTGGGGCCAACGTCCTGACTTTC

clone size: NA
J gene: TRBJ2-3
D gene: TRBD1
V gene: TRBV4-1
CDR3 protein: CASSQEPGQGITDTQYF
CDR3 DNA: TGCGCCAGCAGCCAAGAACCGGGACAGGGGATTACGGATACGCAGTATTTT

clone size: NA
J gene: TRBJ1-1
D gene: NA
V gene: TRBV27
CDR3 protein: CASTNTGTEAFF
CDR3 DNA: TGTGCCAGCACCAATACAGGGACTGAAGCTTTCTTT

clone size: NA
J gene: TRBJ1-3
D gene: NA
V gene: TRBV12-3/TRBV12-4
CDR3 protein: CASSQGYTIYF
CDR3 DNA: TGTGCCAGCAGTCAGGGCTACACCATATATTTT

clone size: NA
J gene: TRBJ1-6
D gene: NA
V gene: TRBV6-5
CDR3 protein: CASRDFSNSPLHF
CDR3 DNA: TGTGCCAGTAGGGACTTCTCTAATTCACCCCTCCACTTT

clone size: NA
J gene: TRBJ2-4
D gene: NA
V gene: TRBV5-6
CDR3 protein: CASSLVRGYGNIQYF
CDR3 DNA: TGTGCCAGCAGCTTGGTAAGGGGGTACGGAAACATTCAGTACTTC

clone size: NA
J gene: TRBJ2-1
D gene: NA
V gene: TRBV4-1
CDR3 protein: CASSQVTRNEQFF
CDR3 DNA: TGCGCCAGCAGCCAAGTTACGCGGAATGAGCAGTTCTTC

clone size: NA
J gene: TRBJ1-2
D gene: TRBD1
V gene: TRBV5-4
CDR3 protein: CASSRGDSFFYGYTF
CDR3 DNA: TGTGCCAGCAGCCGCGGGGACAGTTTCTTCTATGGCTACACCTTC

clone size: once
J gene: TRBJ2-1
D gene: NA
V gene: TRBV6-1
CDR3 protein: CASSVWADVRRAGEQFF
CDR3 DNA: TGTGCCAGCAGTGTCTGGGCTGATGTACGCCGCGCCGGTGAGCAGTTCTTC

clone size: NA
J gene: TRBJ2-1
D gene: TRBD2
V gene: TRBV7-6
CDR3 protein: CASSLALSEIGRAANEQFF
CDR3 DNA: TGTGCCAGCAGCTTAGCGCTATCTGAAATCGGGAGGGCCGCGAATGAGCAGTTCTTC

clone size: NA
J gene: TRBJ2-1
D gene: NA
V gene: TRBV7-9
CDR3 protein: CASSLGTGTPKGFF
CDR3 DNA: TGTGCCAGCAGCTTAGGGACCGGGACTCCCAAGGGGTTCTTC

clone size: NA
J gene: TRBJ1-1
D gene: NA
V gene: TRBV5-4
CDR3 protein: CASSQDIGNTEAFF
CDR3 DNA: TGTGCCAGCAGTCAGGACATAGGGAACACTGAAGCTTTCTTT

clone size: NA
J gene: TRBJ1-2
D gene: NA
V gene: TRBV15
CDR3 protein: CATWSQGNRNGYTF
CDR3 DNA: TGTGCCACCTGGTCTCAGGGGAATCGCAATGGCTACACCTTC

clone size: NA
J gene: TRBJ1-6
D gene: TRBD1
V gene: TRBV7-8
CDR3 protein: CASSNLRTGSSYNSPLHF
CDR3 DNA: TGTGCCAGCAGCAACCTCCGGACAGGGAGCTCCTATAATTCACCCCTCCACTTT

clone size: NA
J gene: TRBJ1-4
D gene: NA
V gene: TRBV29-1
CDR3 protein: CSVEMAGTGGKLFF
CDR3 DNA: TGCAGCGTTGAGATGGCGGGGACCGGAGGAAAACTGTTTTTT

clone size: NA
J gene: TRBJ2-3
D gene: TRBD1
V gene: TRBV19
CDR3 protein: CASSRQGATDTQYF
CDR3 DNA: TGTGCCAGTAGTAGACAGGGGGCCACAGATACGCAGTATTTT

clone size: NA
J gene: TRBJ2-2
D gene: NA
V gene: TRBV9
CDR3 protein: CASSGGGSHGTGELFF
CDR3 DNA: TGTGCCAGCAGCGGAGGAGGCTCTCACGGCACCGGGGAGCTGTTTTTT

clone size: NA
J gene: TRBJ2-7
D gene: NA
V gene: TRBV5-1
CDR3 protein: CASSLVSLSTQYF
CDR3 DNA: TGCGCCAGCAGCTTGGTCTCATTGTCTACGCAGTACTTC

clone size: NA
J gene: TRBJ1-2
D gene: NA
V gene: TRBV6-5
CDR3 protein: CASSYLNGGYGYTF
CDR3 DNA: TGTGCCAGCAGTTACCTTAACGGAGGCTATGGCTACACCTTC

clone size: NA
J gene: TRBJ1-1
D gene: NA
V gene: TRBV11-1
CDR3 protein: CASSPDYQGNTEAFF
CDR3 DNA: TGTGCCAGCAGCCCCGATTACCAGGGGAACACTGAAGCTTTCTTT

clone size: NA
J gene: TRBJ2-1
D gene: NA
V gene: TRBV28
CDR3 protein: CASSLSSGVHDEQFF
CDR3 DNA: TGTGCCAGCAGTTTATCGTCCGGGGTTCACGATGAGCAGTTCTTC

clone size: NA
J gene: TRBJ1-5
D gene: NA
V gene: TRBV5-1
CDR3 protein: CASREDRNQPQHF
CDR3 DNA: TGCGCCAGCAGGGAGGACAGAAATCAGCCCCAGCATTTT

clone size: NA
J gene: TRBJ1-4
D gene: NA
V gene: TRBV14
CDR3 protein: CASSQSPGQRFKTEKLFF
CDR3 DNA: TGTGCCAGCAGCCAATCTCCCGGACAAAGGTTCAAAACTGAAAAACTGTTTTTT

clone size: NA
J gene: TRBJ2-4
D gene: TRBD2
V gene: TRBV5-1
CDR3 protein: CASSLTGGAKNIQYF
CDR3 DNA: TGCGCCAGCAGCTTGACGGGGGGAGCCAAAAACATTCAGTACTTC

clone size: NA
J gene: TRBJ1-4
D gene: TRBD1
V gene: TRBV5-1
CDR3 protein: CASSFGQGGEKLFF
CDR3 DNA: TGCGCCAGCAGCTTTGGACAGGGAGGGGAAAAACTGTTTTTT

clone size: once
J gene: TRBJ1-2
D gene: NA
V gene: TRBV28
CDR3 protein: CASSFSRAYGYTF
CDR3 DNA: TGTGCCAGCAGTTTTAGCAGGGCCTATGGCTACACCTTC

clone size: NA
J gene: TRBJ1-2
D gene: NA
V gene: TRBV20-1
CDR3 protein: CSASRGQDGYTF
CDR3 DNA: TGCAGTGCTAGTCGTGGGCAGGATGGCTACACCTTC

clone size: NA
J gene: TRBJ1-2
D gene: TRBD1
V gene: TRBV10-3
CDR3 protein: CATERTGAFGYTF
CDR3 DNA: TGTGCCACCGAACGGACAGGGGCCTTCGGCTACACCTTC

clone size: once
J gene: TRBJ2-6
D gene: NA
V gene: TRBV5-1
CDR3 protein: CASSFSDSGANVLTF
CDR3 DNA: TGCGCCAGCAGCTTCAGCGACTCTGGGGCCAACGTCCTGACTTTC

clone size: NA
J gene: TRBJ1-2
D gene: TRBD1
V gene: TRBV28
CDR3 protein: CASSRGQLYGYTF
CDR3 DNA: TGTGCCAGCAGTAGGGGACAGCTATATGGCTACACCTTC

clone size: NA
J gene: TRBJ1-4
D gene: TRBD1
V gene: TRBV6-5
CDR3 protein: CASSSQDREEKLFF
CDR3 DNA: TGTGCCAGCAGTTCACAGGACAGGGAAGAAAAACTGTTTTTT

clone size: NA
J gene: TRBJ1-2
D gene: TRBD1
V gene: TRBV7-2
CDR3 protein: CASSSPGQGGNYGYTF
CDR3 DNA: TGTGCCAGCAGTTCACCGGGACAGGGGGGTAACTATGGCTACACCTTC

clone size: NA
J gene: TRBJ1-3
D gene: TRBD1
V gene: TRBV5-6
CDR3 protein: CASSLEGQGLIGNTIYF
CDR3 DNA: TGTGCCAGCAGCTTAGAAGGACAGGGTCTTATTGGAAACACCATATATTTT

clone size: NA
J gene: TRBJ1-1
D gene: NA
V gene: TRBV28
CDR3 protein: CASSSLGHSNTEAFF
CDR3 DNA: TGTGCCAGCAGTTCATTGGGACACTCGAACACTGAAGCTTTCTTT

clone size: NA
J gene: TRBJ2-1
D gene: TRBD2
V gene: TRBV19
CDR3 protein: CASSIASGRGYNEQFF
CDR3 DNA: TGTGCCAGTAGTATCGCTAGCGGGAGAGGTTACAATGAGCAGTTCTTC

clone size: NA
J gene: TRBJ1-2
D gene: NA
V gene: TRBV14
CDR3 protein: CASSQVGASPFGGYTF
CDR3 DNA: TGTGCCAGCAGCCAAGTTGGGGCCAGCCCATTCGGTGGCTACACCTTC

clone size: NA
J gene: TRBJ1-6
D gene: NA
V gene: TRBV18
CDR3 protein: CATSSRESYNSPLHF
CDR3 DNA: TGTGCCACCTCGAGTAGGGAGTCCTATAATTCACCCCTCCACTTT

clone size: once
J gene: TRBJ2-1
D gene: TRBD2
V gene: TRBV28
CDR3 protein: CASSKREYNEQFF
CDR3 DNA: TGTGCCAGCAGTAAGCGGGAGTACAATGAGCAGTTCTTC

clone size: NA
J gene: TRBJ1-5
D gene: TRBD1
V gene: TRBV7-8
CDR3 protein: CASSPIGTGNPQPQHF
CDR3 DNA: TGTGCCAGCAGCCCAATTGGGACAGGGAACCCCCAGCCCCAGCATTTT

clone size: NA
J gene: TRBJ1-3
D gene: NA
V gene: TRBV3-1/TRBV3-2
CDR3 protein: CASTALAISGNTIYF
CDR3 DNA: TGTGCCAGCACCGCCTTAGCTATCTCTGGAAACACCATATATTTT

clone size: NA
J gene: TRBJ2-6
D gene: NA
V gene: TRBV6-5
CDR3 protein: CASTTGSGANVLTF
CDR3 DNA: TGTGCCAGCACCACAGGGTCCGGGGCCAACGTCCTGACTTTC

clone size: NA
J gene: TRBJ1-1
D gene: NA
V gene: TRBV14
CDR3 protein: CASRVAGRRTDEAFF
CDR3 DNA: TGTGCCAGCAGGGTAGCGGGCCGAAGAACCGATGAAGCTTTCTTT

clone size: NA
J gene: TRBJ1-2
D gene: NA
V gene: TRBV3-1/TRBV3-2
CDR3 protein: CASSQEIGGSRINYGYTF
CDR3 DNA: TGTGCCAGCAGCCAAGAAATAGGAGGCAGCCGGATTAACTATGGCTACACCTTC

clone size: NA
J gene: TRBJ1-5
D gene: NA
V gene: TRBV21-1
CDR3 protein: CPSTKKRSGGGLKQPQHF
CDR3 DNA: TGTCCCAGCACCAAAAAACGCTCGGGGGGGGGTTTGAAGCAGCCCCAGCATTTT

clone size: NA
J gene: TRBJ1-1
D gene: NA
V gene: TRBV6-2/TRBV6-3
CDR3 protein: CASSSLGGNTEAFF
CDR3 DNA: TGTGCCAGCAGTTCCCTCGGAGGGAACACTGAAGCTTTCTTT